What follows are 6 T cell receptor beta chains derived from one specimen sequenced in a study of blood T cell repertoires in COVID-19. TCRdb's table, derived via immunoSEQ multiplex PCR, lists solely in-frame clones and lacks some. The sample records a few hundred thousand clones, 80% to 90% being singletons. The sample taken for sequencing was peripheral blood. These receptors all stem from a man aged 55 to 70 with acute or convalescent COVID-19.

For the CDR3, the DNA is TGCGCCAGCAGTGATTGGGGACAGCAAGAAGCTTTCTTT. Translating gives CASSDWGQQEAFF. The V gene is TRBV10-2, the J gene TRBJ1-1; 7 nucleotides match TRBD1. The CDR3 spans 13 residues. Germline CDR1 reads WSHSY; CDR2 reads SAAADI. Losses at the gene ends were 3 bases for V and 8 bases for J; bases not matched to a gene: 6.

The chain uses TRBV5-1 and TRBJ2-7; unclear D gene. This CDR3 contains 17 residues. The ends were cut back, 0 bases at V and 6 bases at J, with 22 bases in the middle. CDR1 is SGHRS, CDR2 YFSETQ, per germline. CDR3 nucleotides: TGCGCCAGCAGCTTGGCCCCATCCCTGGCAGCGCCTGGCGAGCAGTACTTC. It specifies CASSLAPSLAAPGEQYF.

J is TRBJ2-1 and V is TRBV6-1; 9 nucleotides agree with TRBD2. The V gene end was trimmed by 1 base and the J gene end by 4 bases; junction bases not matched to a gene: 2. There are 15 residues in the CDR3. Germline CDR1 is MNHNS and CDR2 is SASEGT. CDR3 nucleotides: TGTGCCAGCAGTGAAGGGCTAGCGGGATACAATGAGCAGTTCTTC. Its translation: CASSEGLAGYNEQFF.

The V gene is TRBV27, the J gene TRBJ2-1; 10 bases agree with TRBD1. The V segment lost 9 bases and the J segment 8 bases; nucleotides outside the gene matches: 13. The CDR3 totals 15 residues. Per the germline V gene, CDR1 is MNHEY and CDR2 is SMNVEV (reference sequence). The CDR3 region is CARSRGTGVIDEQFF. The CDR3, as DNA: TGTGCCAGAAGCCGTGGGACAGGGGTTATCGATGAGCAGTTCTTC.

The J gene is TRBJ2-7, the V gene TRBV11-2; weak D call: TRBD2 (5 bases). CDR1 and CDR2 (germline): SGHAT, FQNNGV. V gave up 5 bases and J gave up 7 bases, with 24 bases separating them. The CDR3 has 16 residues. CDR3 amino acids: CASSGGWSSGNKEQYF. In DNA, the CDR3 is TGTGCCAGCAGCGGAGGTTGGTCGTCGGGGAACAAAGAGCAGTACTTC.

V is TRBV11-2 and J is TRBJ2-4; D is uncertain. In germline, CDR1 is SGHAT, CDR2 FQNNGV. The CDR3 is made up of 16 amino acids. V was trimmed by 5 bases and J by 0 bases, leaving 14 bases between them. CDR3: CASSPPFSIAKNIQYF. In nucleotides, the CDR3 is TGTGCCAGCAGCCCACCCTTTAGCATAGCCAAAAACATTCAGTACTTC.